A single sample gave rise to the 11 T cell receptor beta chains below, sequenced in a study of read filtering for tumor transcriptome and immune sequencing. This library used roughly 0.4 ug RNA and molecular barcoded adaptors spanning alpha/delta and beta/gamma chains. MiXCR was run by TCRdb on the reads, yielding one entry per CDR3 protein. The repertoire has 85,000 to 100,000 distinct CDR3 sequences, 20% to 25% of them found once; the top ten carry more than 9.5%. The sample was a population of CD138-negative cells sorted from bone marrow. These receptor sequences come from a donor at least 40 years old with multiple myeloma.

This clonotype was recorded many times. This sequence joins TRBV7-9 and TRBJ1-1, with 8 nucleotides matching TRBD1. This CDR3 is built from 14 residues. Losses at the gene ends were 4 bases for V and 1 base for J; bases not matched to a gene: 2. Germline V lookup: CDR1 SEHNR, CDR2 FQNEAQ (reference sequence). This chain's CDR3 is CASSSGQENTEAFF. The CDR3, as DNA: TGTGCCAGCAGCTCGGGACAGGAGAACACTGAAGCTTTCTTT.

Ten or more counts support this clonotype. CDR3 sequence: CASSSDLATSGVSQYF. The CDR3 region has the DNA TGTGCCAGCAGCTCCGACCTAGCGACGAGTGGGGTGTCCCAGTACTTC. The gene calls are TRBV28 and TRBJ2-5, with D possibly matching TRBD2 (6 bases). The V end lost 6 bases, the J end lost 9 bases, and 26 bases lay between the germline ends. The CDR3 is made up of 16 amino acids. CDR1 is MDHEN and CDR2 is SYDVKM in the germline V gene.

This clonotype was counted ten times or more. This CDR3 is CASSSSGGDTQYF. In nucleotides, the CDR3 is TGCGCCAGCAGCTCTAGCGGGGGTGATACGCAGTATTTT. This chain connects TRBV5-1 to TRBJ2-3; 10 nucleotides match TRBD2. The CDR3 has 13 amino acids. CDR1 is SGHRS, CDR2 YFSETQ, per germline. The V and J ends lost 3 bases and 6 bases, in that order; junction bases with no gene match: 1.

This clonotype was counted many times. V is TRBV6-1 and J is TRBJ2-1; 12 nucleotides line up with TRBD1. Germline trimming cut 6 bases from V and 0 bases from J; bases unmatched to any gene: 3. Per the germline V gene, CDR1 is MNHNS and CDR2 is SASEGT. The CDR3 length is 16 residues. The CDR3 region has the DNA TGTGCCAGCAGAAAGGGACAGGGGGCCTCCTACAATGAGCAGTTCTTC. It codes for CASRKGQGASYNEQFF.

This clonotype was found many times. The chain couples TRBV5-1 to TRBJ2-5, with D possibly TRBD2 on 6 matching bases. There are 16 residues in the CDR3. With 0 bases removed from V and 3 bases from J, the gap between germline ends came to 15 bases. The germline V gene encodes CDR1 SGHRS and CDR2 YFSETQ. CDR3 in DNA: TGCGCCAGCAGCTTGGGATGGTCGGGGGTTAAAGAGACCCAGTACTTC. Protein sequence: CASSLGWSGVKETQYF. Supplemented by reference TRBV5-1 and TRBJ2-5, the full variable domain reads KAGVTQTPRYLIKTRGQQVTLSCSPISGHRSVSWYQQTPGQGLQFLFEYFSETQRNKGNFPGRFSGRQFSNSRSEMNVSTLELGDSALYLCASSLGWSGVKETQYFGPGTRLLVL.

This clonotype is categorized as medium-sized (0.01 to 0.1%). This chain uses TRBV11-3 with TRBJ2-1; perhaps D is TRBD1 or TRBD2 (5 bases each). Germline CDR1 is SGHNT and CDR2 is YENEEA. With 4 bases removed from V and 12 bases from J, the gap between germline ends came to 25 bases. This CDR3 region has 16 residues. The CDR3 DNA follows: TGTGCCAGCAGCTCTACCCGGGGCGGTCCAATGAGCGGGCAGTTCTTC. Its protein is CASSSTRGGPMSGQFF.

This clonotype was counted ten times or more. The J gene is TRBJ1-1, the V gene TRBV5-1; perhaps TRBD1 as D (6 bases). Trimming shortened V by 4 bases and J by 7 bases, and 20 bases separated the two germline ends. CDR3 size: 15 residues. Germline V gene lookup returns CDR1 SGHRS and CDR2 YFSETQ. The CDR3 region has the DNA TGCGCCAGCAGCGAACAGGGCCCCGACACAAGTGAAGCTTTCTTT. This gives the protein CASSEQGPDTSEAFF. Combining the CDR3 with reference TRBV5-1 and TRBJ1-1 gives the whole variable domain KAGVTQTPRYLIKTRGQQVTLSCSPISGHRSVSWYQQTPGQGLQFLFEYFSETQRNKGNFPGRFSGRQFSNSRSEMNVSTLELGDSALYLCASSEQGPDTSEAFFGQGTRLTVV.

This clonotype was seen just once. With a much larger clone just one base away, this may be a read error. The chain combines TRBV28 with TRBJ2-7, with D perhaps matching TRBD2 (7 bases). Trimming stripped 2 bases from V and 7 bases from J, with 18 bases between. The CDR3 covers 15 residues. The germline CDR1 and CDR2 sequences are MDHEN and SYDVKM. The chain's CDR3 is CASSLLQGLLTEQYF. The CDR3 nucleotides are TGTGCCAGCAGTTTACTACAGGGACTATTGACTGAGCAGTACTTC.

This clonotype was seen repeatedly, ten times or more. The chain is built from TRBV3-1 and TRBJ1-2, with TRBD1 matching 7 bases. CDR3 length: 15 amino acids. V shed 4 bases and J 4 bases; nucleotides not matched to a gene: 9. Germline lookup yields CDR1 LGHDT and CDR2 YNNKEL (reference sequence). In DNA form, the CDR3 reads TGTGCCAGCAGCCCCCCCACCGCAGGGGGCTATGGCTACACCTTC. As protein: CASSPPTAGGYGYTF.

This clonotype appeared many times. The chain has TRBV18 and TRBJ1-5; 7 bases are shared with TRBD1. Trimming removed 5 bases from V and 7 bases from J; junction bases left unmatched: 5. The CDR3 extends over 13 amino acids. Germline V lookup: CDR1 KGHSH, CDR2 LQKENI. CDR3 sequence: CASSTQGRQPQHF. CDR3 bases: TGTGCCAGCTCAACACAGGGGCGGCAGCCCCAGCATTTT.

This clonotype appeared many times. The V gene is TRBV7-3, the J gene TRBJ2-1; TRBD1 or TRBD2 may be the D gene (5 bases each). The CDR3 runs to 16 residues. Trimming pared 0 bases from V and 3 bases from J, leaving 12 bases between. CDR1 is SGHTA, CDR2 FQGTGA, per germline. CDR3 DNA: TGTGCCAGCAGCTTAACATCCGGGGCGTACTACAATGAGCAGTTCTTC. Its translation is CASSLTSGAYYNEQFF.